This T cell receptor (beta chain) was documented in a study of OX40 agonist ivuxolimab in advanced cancers. Germline CDR1 SGHNT, CDR2 YYREEE (reference sequence). Trimming cost V 4 bases and J 4 bases, with 16 bases left between them. This CDR3 contains 15 residues. This clone has only a few counts. Sequencing used immunoSEQ multiplex PCR; TCRdb keeps in-frame clones, though not all of them. The sample yields over 55,000 clones, approximately 89% seen once. This receptor was identified in an adult with an advanced solid tumor such as melanoma, head and neck, liver or kidney cancer. The material sequenced was CD4+ or CD8+ T cells sorted from blood, taken in a trial of the OX40 agonist ivuxolimab. The chain carries TRBV5-4 and TRBJ2-3, with D perhaps TRBD2 (6 bases). CDR3 residues: CASSGPGVGPDTQYF. As DNA, the CDR3 is TGTGCCAGCAGCGGCCCGGGGGTTGGGCCAGATACGCAGTATTTT.